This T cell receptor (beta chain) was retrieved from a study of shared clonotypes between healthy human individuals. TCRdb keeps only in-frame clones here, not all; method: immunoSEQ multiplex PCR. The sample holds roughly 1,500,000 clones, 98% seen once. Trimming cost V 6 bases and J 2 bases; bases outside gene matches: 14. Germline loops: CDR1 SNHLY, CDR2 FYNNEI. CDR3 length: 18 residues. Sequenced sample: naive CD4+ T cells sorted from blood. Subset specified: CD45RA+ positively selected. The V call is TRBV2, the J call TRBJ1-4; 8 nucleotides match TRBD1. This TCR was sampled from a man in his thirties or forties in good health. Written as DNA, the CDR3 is TGTGCCAGCAGGAAACCAAAGGACAGGGCCCACACTAATGAAAAACTGTTTTTT. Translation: CASRKPKDRAHTNEKLFF.